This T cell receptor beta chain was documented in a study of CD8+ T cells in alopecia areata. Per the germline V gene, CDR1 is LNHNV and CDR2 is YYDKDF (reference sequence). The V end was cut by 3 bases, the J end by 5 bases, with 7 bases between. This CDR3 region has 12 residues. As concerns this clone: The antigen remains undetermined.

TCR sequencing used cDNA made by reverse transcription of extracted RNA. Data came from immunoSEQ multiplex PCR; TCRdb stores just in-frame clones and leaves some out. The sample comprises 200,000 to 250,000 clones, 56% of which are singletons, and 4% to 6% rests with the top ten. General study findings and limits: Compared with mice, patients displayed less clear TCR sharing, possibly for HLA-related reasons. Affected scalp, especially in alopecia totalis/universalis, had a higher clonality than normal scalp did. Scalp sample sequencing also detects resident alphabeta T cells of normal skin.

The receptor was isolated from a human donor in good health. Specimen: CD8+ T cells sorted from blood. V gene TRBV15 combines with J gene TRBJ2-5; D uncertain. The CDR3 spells CATSRGPETQYF. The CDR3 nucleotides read TGTGCCACCAGCAGGGGCCCTGAGACCCAGTACTTC.